This T cell receptor beta chain was identified in a study of shared clonotypes between healthy human individuals. Background on the study: Three plates each covered CD4 naive and memory; CD8 naive two, CD8 memory one.

At deep level, the assay was performed. Here immunoSEQ multiplex PCR was the method, and the copy in TCRdb shows in-frame clones only, minus some. The table shows roughly 2.4 million clones, with 90% to 96% occurring only once. As to this clone: Its antigen is not identified.

General study findings and limits: The sampled material consisted only of blood, and tissue repertoires are likely to differ.

This receptor was identified in a man aged 18 to 30 in good health. The sample comprised naive CD4+ T cells sorted from blood. Subset denoted: CD45RA+ positively selected.

The CDR3 DNA sequence: TGTGCCAGCAGTCCCCGACTAGCGGGGTACTACAATGAGCAGTTCTTC. As protein: CASSPRLAGYYNEQFF. The chain couples TRBV2 to TRBJ2-1, with 11 bases identical to TRBD2. CDR1 is SNHLY and CDR2 is FYNNEI in the germline V gene. V trimming: 5 bases; J trimming: 3 bases; junction bases outside the gene matches: 6. The CDR3 has 16 amino acids.